The 12 T cell receptor beta chains presented below share a single source sample, sequenced in a study of a mutant IDH1 vaccine in newly diagnosed glioma. Data came from immunoSEQ multiplex PCR; TCRdb stores just in-frame clones and leaves some out. The sample has about 60,000 clones, less than 85% seen once. These TCRs' antigens remain unknown. Time point specified: week 11, during vaccination. The content of each vaccine dose was 300 ug of mutant IDH1 20-mer peptide, and topical imiquimod accompanied it. The source material was PBMCs, sampled from a glioma patient whose treatment included an IDH1 peptide vaccine. These receptors were obtained from a woman aged 45 to 65 with glioma.

The chain has TRBV4-1 and TRBJ1-6; D not certain. Germline loops: CDR1 MGHRA, CDR2 YSYEKL. Trimming removed 4 bases from V and 7 bases from J, with 11 bases in between. This CDR3 comprises 14 residues. As DNA, the CDR3 is TGCGCCAGCAGCCCCGGAGTCCCCAATTCACCCCTCCACTTT. This translates into CASSPGVPNSPLHF.

The chain recombines TRBV9 with TRBJ1-2; possibly TRBD1 for D (5 bases). V was shortened by 4 bases and J by 5 bases, with 21 bases between the two germline ends. The CDR3 covers 16 residues. The germline gives CDR1 SGDLS, CDR2 YYNGEE. DNA of the CDR3: TGTGCCAGCAGCCCAGTCCTGGGACCCAACTCTTATGGCTACACCTTC. Its protein is CASSPVLGPNSYGYTF.

The rearrangement joins TRBV27 to TRBJ1-5, with D possibly being TRBD1 (5 bases). This CDR3 comprises 16 residues. V was trimmed by 4 bases and J by 2 bases, leaving 15 bases between them. Germline values: CDR1 MNHEY, CDR2 SMNVEV (reference sequence). CDR3 protein: CASSSFGTSGNQPQHF. The CDR3 DNA reads TGTGCCAGCAGTTCGTTTGGGACTTCGGGCAATCAGCCCCAGCATTTT.

The rearrangement links TRBV5-6 to TRBJ2-3; 8 positions agree with TRBD1. The V gene end was trimmed by 1 base and the J gene end by 5 bases; junction bases not matched to a gene: 6. The germline gives CDR1 SGHDT, CDR2 YYEEEE. The CDR3 extends over 15 amino acids. In nucleotides, the CDR3 is TGTGCCAGCAGCTTGACAGGGGGAGAGGGAGATACGCAGTATTTT. Its protein is CASSLTGGEGDTQYF.

In this sample, this clone turned up a few times. V usage is TRBV6-5 and J usage is TRBJ1-3, with D perhaps TRBD1 (5 bases). The V gene's germline CDR1 is MNHEY and CDR2 SVGAGI. The V and J ends lost 7 bases and 9 bases respectively, with 13 bases between them. The CDR3 has 12 residues. The CDR3: CASTLPGTTIYF. The CDR3 DNA reads TGTGCCAGCACGCTTCCGGGGACCACCATATATTTT.

V is TRBV9 and J is TRBJ1-2, with 8 bases aligning to TRBD1. In germline, CDR1 is SGDLS, CDR2 YYNGEE. This CDR3 region has 13 residues. The junction had 7 bases not matched to a gene; V was cut back by 4 bases and J by 8 bases. The CDR3 region is CASSSGGDRGYTF. The CDR3 nucleotides are TGTGCCAGCAGCTCAGGGGGCGATCGGGGCTACACCTTC.

The chain employs TRBV2 and TRBJ1-2; possible D gene TRBD1, 6 bases. Germline CDR1 reads SNHLY; CDR2 reads FYNNEI. V lost 2 bases, J lost 5 bases, and 18 bases lay in between. The CDR3 contains 16 residues. The CDR3 sequence: CASSEFTAGVKYGYTF. CDR3 DNA sequence: TGTGCCAGCAGTGAATTTACGGCAGGGGTAAAGTATGGCTACACCTTC.

This chain uses TRBV6-1 with TRBJ1-5; no firm D call. Per germline, CDR1 MNHNS and CDR2 SASEGT. V lost 2 bases to trimming and J lost 5 bases, with 13 bases between them. CDR3 length equals 15 residues. The CDR3 DNA follows: TGTGCCAGCAGTGAATGGGTTGAGAGTTATCAGCCCCAGCATTTT. Its translation: CASSEWVESYQPQHF.

This clone appeared a few times. The chain has TRBV5-6 and TRBJ1-2; no reliable D call. The CDR3 totals 16 residues. V was shortened by 0 bases and J by 4 bases, with 16 bases between the two germline ends. Germline V gene sequence: CDR1 SGHDT, CDR2 YYEEEE. In DNA, the CDR3 is TGTGCCAGCAGCTTGGGAGGCCAGTTTACGGGCTATGGCTACACCTTC. This encodes CASSLGGQFTGYGYTF.

The chain links TRBV9 to TRBJ1-2; D may be TRBD1 (6 bases). CDR1 SGDLS and CDR2 YYNGEE come from the germline V gene. The CDR3 contains 14 residues. The V and J ends lost 3 bases and 9 bases respectively, with 18 bases between them. DNA for the CDR3: TGTGCCAGCAGCGGCCCGGACAGACCTAGGAGCTACACCTTC. Translation gives CASSGPDRPRSYTF.

The chain employs TRBV7-2 and TRBJ2-1, with unresolved D. Germline V gives CDR1 SGHTA, CDR2 FQGNSA. The ends were cut back, 4 bases at V and 0 bases at J, with 10 bases in the middle. There are 15 residues in the CDR3. The chain's CDR3 is CASSSDVSSYNEQFF. CDR3 nucleotide sequence: TGTGCCAGCAGCTCGGACGTTAGCTCCTACAATGAGCAGTTCTTC.

The J gene is TRBJ2-3, the V gene TRBV7-9; D is perhaps TRBD2 (5 bases). The V gene's germline CDR1 is SEHNR and CDR2 FQNEAQ (reference sequence). The CDR3 has 16 amino acids. V shed 3 bases and J shed 3 bases, with 16 bases lying between them. This CDR3 is CASSLVVPSGTDTQYF. CDR3 sequence (DNA): TGTGCCAGCAGCTTGGTGGTGCCCTCGGGGACAGATACGCAGTATTTT.